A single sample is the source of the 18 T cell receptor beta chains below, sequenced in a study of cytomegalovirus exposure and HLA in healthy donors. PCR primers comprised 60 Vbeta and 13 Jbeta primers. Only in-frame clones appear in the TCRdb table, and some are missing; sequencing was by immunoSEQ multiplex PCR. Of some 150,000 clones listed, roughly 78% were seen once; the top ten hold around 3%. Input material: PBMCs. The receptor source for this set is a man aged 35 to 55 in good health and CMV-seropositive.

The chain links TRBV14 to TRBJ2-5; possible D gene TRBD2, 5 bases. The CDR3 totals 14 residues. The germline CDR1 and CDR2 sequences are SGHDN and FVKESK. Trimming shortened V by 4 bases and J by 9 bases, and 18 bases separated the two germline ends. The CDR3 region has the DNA TGTGCCAGCAGCCGTAGCGTAAATGAGGAGGCCCAGTACTTC. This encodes CASSRSVNEEAQYF.

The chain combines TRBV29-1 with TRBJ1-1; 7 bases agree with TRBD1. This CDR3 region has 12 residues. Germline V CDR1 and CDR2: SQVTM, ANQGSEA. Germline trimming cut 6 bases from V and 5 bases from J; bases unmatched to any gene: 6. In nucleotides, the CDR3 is TGCAGCGTCAGACAGGGTGGGACTGAAGCTTTCTTT. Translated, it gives CSVRQGGTEAFF. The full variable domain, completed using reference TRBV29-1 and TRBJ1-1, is SAVISQKPSRDICQRGTSLTIQCQVDSQVTMMFWYRQQPGQSLTLIATANQGSEATYESGFVIDKFPISRPNLTFSTLTVSNMSPEDSSIYLCSVRQGGTEAFFGQGTRLTVV.

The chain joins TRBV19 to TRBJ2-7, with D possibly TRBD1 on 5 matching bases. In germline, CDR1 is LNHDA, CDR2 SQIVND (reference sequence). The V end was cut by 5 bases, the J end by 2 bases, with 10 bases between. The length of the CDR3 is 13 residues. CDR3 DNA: TGTGCCAGTAGTCTCAGGGTAGCCTACGAGCAGTACTTC. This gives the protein CASSLRVAYEQYF. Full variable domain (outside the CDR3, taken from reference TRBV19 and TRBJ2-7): DGGITQSPKYLFRKEGQNVTLSCEQNLNHDAMYWYRQDPGQGLRLIYYSQIVNDFQKGDIAEGYSVSREKKESFPLTVTSAQKNPTAFYLCASSLRVAYEQYFGPGTRLTVT.

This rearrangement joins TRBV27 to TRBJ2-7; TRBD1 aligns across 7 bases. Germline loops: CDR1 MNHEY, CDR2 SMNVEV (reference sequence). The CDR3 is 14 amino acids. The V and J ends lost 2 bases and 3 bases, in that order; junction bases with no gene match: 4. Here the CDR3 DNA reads TGTGCCAGCAGTTTACAGGGGACAGTCTACGAGCAGTACTTC. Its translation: CASSLQGTVYEQYF.

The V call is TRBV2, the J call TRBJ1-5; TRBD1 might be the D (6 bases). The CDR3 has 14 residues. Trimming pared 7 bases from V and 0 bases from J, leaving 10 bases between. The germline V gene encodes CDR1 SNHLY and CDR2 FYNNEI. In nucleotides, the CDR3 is TGTGCCAGCAATCGAGGGGGTAGCAATCAGCCCCAGCATTTT. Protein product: CASNRGGSNQPQHF.

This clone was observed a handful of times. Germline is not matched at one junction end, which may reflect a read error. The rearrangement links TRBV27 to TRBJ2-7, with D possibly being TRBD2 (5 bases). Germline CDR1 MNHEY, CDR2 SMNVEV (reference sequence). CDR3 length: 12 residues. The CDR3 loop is CASSVTSGLEHF. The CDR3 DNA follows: TGTGCCAGCAGCGTGACATCAGGACTCGAGCACTTC.

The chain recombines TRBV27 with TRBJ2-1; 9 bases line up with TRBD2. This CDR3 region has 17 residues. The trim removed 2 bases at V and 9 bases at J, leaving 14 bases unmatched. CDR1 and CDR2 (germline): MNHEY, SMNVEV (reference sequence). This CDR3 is CASSLIPLSGSQGEQFF. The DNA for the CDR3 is TGTGCCAGCAGTTTAATCCCCCTTAGCGGGAGTCAGGGTGAGCAGTTCTTC.

Here the CDR3 reads CASSSGTGSEKLFF. CDR3 sequence (DNA): TGCGCCAGCAGCTCTGGGACAGGGTCTGAAAAACTGTTTTTT. The V gene is TRBV5-1, the J gene TRBJ1-4; TRBD1 aligns across 9 bases. The CDR3 runs to 14 residues. Germline V CDR1 and CDR2: SGHRS, YFSETQ. V shed 3 bases, J shed 7 bases, and the junction held 4 bases outside the gene matches.

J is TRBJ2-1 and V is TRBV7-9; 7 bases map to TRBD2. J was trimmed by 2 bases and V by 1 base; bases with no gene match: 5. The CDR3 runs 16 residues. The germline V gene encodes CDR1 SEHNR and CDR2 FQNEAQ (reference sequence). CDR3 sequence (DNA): TGTGCCAGCAGCTTAGTTTCAGCGGGGACCTACAATGAGCAGTTCTTC. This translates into CASSLVSAGTYNEQFF.

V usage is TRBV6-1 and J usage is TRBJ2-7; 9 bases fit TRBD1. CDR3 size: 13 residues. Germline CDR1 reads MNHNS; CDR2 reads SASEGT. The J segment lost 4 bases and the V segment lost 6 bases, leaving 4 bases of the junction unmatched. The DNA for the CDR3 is TGTGCCAGCAGCTGGACAGGGGCTTACGAGCAGTACTTC. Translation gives CASSWTGAYEQYF.

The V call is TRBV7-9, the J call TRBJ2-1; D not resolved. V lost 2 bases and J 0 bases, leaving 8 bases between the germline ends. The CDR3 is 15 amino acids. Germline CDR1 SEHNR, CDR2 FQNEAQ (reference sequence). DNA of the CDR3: TGTGCCAGCAGCTTACTAGTTCCCTCCTACAATGAGCAGTTCTTC. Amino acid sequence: CASSLLVPSYNEQFF.

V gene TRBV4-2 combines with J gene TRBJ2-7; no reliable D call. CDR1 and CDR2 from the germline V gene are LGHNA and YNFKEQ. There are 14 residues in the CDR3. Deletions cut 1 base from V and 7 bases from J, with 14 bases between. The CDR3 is CASSQALEAREQYF. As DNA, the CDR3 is TGTGCCAGCAGCCAAGCGCTAGAGGCGCGAGAGCAGTACTTC.

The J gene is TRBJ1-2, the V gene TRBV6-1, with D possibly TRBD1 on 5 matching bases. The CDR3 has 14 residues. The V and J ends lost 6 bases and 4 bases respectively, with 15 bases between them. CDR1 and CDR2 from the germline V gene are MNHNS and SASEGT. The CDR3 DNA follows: TGTGCCAGCAGCAAAGAAGGGGTTTTCTATGGCTACACCTTC. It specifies CASSKEGVFYGYTF.

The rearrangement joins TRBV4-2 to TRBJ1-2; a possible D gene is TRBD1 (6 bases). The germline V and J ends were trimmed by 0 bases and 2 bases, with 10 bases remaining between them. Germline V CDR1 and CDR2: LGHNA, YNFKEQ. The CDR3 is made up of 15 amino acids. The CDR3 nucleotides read TGTGCCAGCAGCCAAGACACCCAGGGGAACTATGGCTACACCTTC. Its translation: CASSQDTQGNYGYTF.

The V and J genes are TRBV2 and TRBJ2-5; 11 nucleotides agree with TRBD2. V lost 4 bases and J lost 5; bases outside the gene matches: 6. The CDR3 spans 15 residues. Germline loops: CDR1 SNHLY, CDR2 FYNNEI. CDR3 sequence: CASSALLAGVETQYF. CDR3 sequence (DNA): TGTGCCAGCAGTGCCCTACTAGCGGGAGTCGAGACCCAGTACTTC. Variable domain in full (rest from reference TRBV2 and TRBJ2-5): EPEVTQTPSHQVTQMGQEVILRCVPISNHLYFYWYRQILGQKVEFLVSFYNNEISEKSEIFDDQFSVERPDGSNFTLKIRSTKLEDSAMYFCASSALLAGVETQYFGPGTRLLVL.

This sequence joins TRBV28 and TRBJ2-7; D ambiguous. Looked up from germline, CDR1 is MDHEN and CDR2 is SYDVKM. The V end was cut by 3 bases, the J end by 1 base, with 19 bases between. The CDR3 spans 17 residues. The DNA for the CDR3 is TGTGCCAGCAGTTTGGGTATGGTTCGATGGAGTTCCTACGAGCAGTACTTC. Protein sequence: CASSLGMVRWSSYEQYF.

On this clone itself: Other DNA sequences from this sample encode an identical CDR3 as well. Written as DNA, the CDR3 is TGTGCCAGCAGCTCACCCGGGACAGGGTCTACTGAAGCTTTCTTT. It encodes CASSSPGTGSTEAFF. This chain links TRBV28 with TRBJ1-1, with 9 bases identical to TRBD1. Germline CDR1 MDHEN, CDR2 SYDVKM. The CDR3 is 15 residues long. J gave up 5 bases and V 6 bases, and 10 bases lay outside the gene matches.

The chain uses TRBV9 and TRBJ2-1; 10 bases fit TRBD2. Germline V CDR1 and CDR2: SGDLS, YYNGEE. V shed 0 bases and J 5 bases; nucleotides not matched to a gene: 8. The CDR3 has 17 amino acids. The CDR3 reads CASSVVAGGLQDNEQFF. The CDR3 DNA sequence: TGTGCCAGCAGCGTAGTAGCGGGAGGCCTCCAAGACAATGAGCAGTTCTTC.